The TCR beta chain described here comes from a study of Graves' ophthalmopathy and Graves' hyperthyroidism. Study information: Peripheral blood sampling occurred at initial diagnosis, before any treatment.

The study amplified TCR beta CDR3 regions using RNA transcripts. Scientists carried out first-round RT-PCR using HTBI primers and then a second-round multiplex PCR. TCRdb re-called the multiplex PCR reads through MiXCR, storing one row per CDR3 protein. The table shows 35,000 to 50,000 distinct CDR3 sequences, with roughly 49% occurring only once. The V and J ends lost 8 bases and 2 bases respectively, with 19 bases between them. The CDR3 length is 15 residues. Germline CDR1 and CDR2: SEHNR and FQNEAQ (reference sequence). The sample consisted of peripheral blood. The TCR was taken from an adult woman with stable Graves' hyperthyroidism. The rearrangement links TRBV7-9 to TRBJ2-7, with D maybe TRBD1 (5 bases). The CDR3 sequence: CASGDSYGYTYEQYF. DNA of the CDR3: TGTGCCAGCGGTGACAGCTATGGCTACACCTACGAGCAGTACTTC.